This entry lists 24 T cell receptor beta chains sequenced from one sample in a study of cytomegalovirus exposure and HLA in healthy donors. A multiplex PCR was run with 60 Vbeta primers and 13 Jbeta primers. Measured with immunoSEQ multiplex PCR; TCRdb has only the in-frame clones, and not every one. The table gives 100,000 to 150,000 clones; the top ten clones make up roughly 1.4% of it. The source material was PBMCs. All receptors derive from a woman aged 40 to 49 in good health and CMV-seronegative.

The DNA of the CDR3 is TGTGCCAGCAGCCAGAGGGGGTCCCGAAACACCATATATTTT. Its protein is CASSQRGSRNTIYF. The chain couples TRBV5-4 to TRBJ1-3; a possible D gene is TRBD1 (6 bases). Germline V gene lookup returns CDR1 SGHNT and CDR2 YYREEE (reference sequence). This CDR3 has 14 amino acids. Trimming pared 4 bases from V and 5 bases from J, leaving 13 bases between.

This sequence joins TRBV27 and TRBJ1-2; D ambiguous. V was shortened by 8 bases and J by 0 bases, with 13 bases between the two germline ends. Germline V gives CDR1 MNHEY, CDR2 SMNVEV (reference sequence). The CDR3 is 14 residues long. CDR3 bases: TGTGCCAGCGGTACGGGGATGACTAACTATGGCTACACCTTC. Amino acid sequence: CASGTGMTNYGYTF.

This chain joins TRBV5-1 and TRBJ2-3; 10 positions match TRBD1. Germline CDR1 reads SGHRS; CDR2 reads YFSETQ. Unmatched junction bases numbered 8, after V lost 4 bases and J lost 3 bases. This CDR3 spans 16 amino acids. The CDR3 spells CASSNKPGQGTDTQYF. The CDR3 nucleotides are TGCGCCAGCAGCAACAAACCGGGACAGGGGACAGATACGCAGTATTTT. Looking up the rest from reference TRBV5-1 and TRBJ2-3 gives the full variable domain: KAGVTQTPRYLIKTRGQQVTLSCSPISGHRSVSWYQQTPGQGLQFLFEYFSETQRNKGNFPGRFSGRQFSNSRSEMNVSTLELGDSALYLCASSNKPGQGTDTQYFGPGTRLTVL.

The chain carries TRBV6-4 and TRBJ1-2; tentatively, D is TRBD1 (5 bases). Germline CDR1 MRHNA, CDR2 SNTAGT. The CDR3 consists of 12 residues. V lost 3 bases and J lost 8, with 10 bases in between. The chain's CDR3 is CASSEGGGGYTF. CDR3 bases: TGTGCCAGCAGTGAGGGGGGAGGGGGCTACACCTTC.

The genes are TRBV5-1 and TRBJ1-2; D is ambiguous. Germline V CDR1 and CDR2: SGHRS, YFSETQ. V lost 0 bases and J lost 6, with 12 bases in between. The CDR3 length is 14 residues. CDR3 DNA sequence: TGCGCCAGCAGCTTGGACGCGGGGATCGATGGCTACACCTTC. The encoded protein is CASSLDAGIDGYTF. Combining the CDR3 with reference TRBV5-1 and TRBJ1-2 gives the whole variable domain KAGVTQTPRYLIKTRGQQVTLSCSPISGHRSVSWYQQTPGQGLQFLFEYFSETQRNKGNFPGRFSGRQFSNSRSEMNVSTLELGDSALYLCASSLDAGIDGYTFGSGTRLTVV.

The rearrangement joins TRBV6-1 to TRBJ1-5; D gene uncertain. The CDR3 runs to 17 residues. Germline-derived CDR1 and CDR2 are MNHNS and SASEGT. The V and J ends lost 3 bases and 2 bases respectively, with 17 bases between them. Written as DNA, the CDR3 is TGTGCCAGCAGTGAGCGGGTCGCCATACGTGGCAATCAGCCCCAGCATTTT. Translating it yields CASSERVAIRGNQPQHF.

The gene calls are TRBV6-5 and TRBJ2-3, with 10 positions matching TRBD1. V shed 6 bases, J shed 8 bases, and the junction held 11 bases outside the gene matches. This CDR3 region has 15 residues. CDR1 MNHEY and CDR2 SVGAGI come from the germline V gene. The CDR3 bases are TGTGCCAGCAGGCCCGGGACAGGGGAAAGAGCTACGCAGTATTTT. It is translated as CASRPGTGERATQYF.

The chain carries TRBV7-2 and TRBJ2-1; 7 bases agree with TRBD2. J lost 1 base, V lost 10 bases, and 10 bases had no gene match. The CDR3 has 15 residues. CDR1 is SGHTA and CDR2 is FQGNSA in the germline V gene. This CDR3 is CATRAAGISYNEQFF. CDR3 DNA sequence: TGTGCCACACGGGCAGCGGGAATTTCCTACAATGAGCAGTTCTTC.

The rearrangement links TRBV7-2 to TRBJ1-4, with a weak D call TRBD1 (6 bases). The CDR3 runs to 15 residues. In germline, CDR1 is SGHTA, CDR2 FQGNSA. Trimming took off 5 bases at V and 5 bases at J, with 15 bases between the two ends. CDR3 nucleotide sequence: TGTGCCAGCAGCCCCACACGGACAGAGAATGAAAAACTGTTTTTT. Protein: CASSPTRTENEKLFF. Variable domain in full (rest from reference TRBV7-2 and TRBJ1-4): GAGVSQSPSNKVTEKGKDVELRCDPISGHTALYWYRQSLGQGLEFLIYFQGNSAPDKSGLPSDRFSAERTGGSVSTLTIQRTQQEDSAVYLCASSPTRTENEKLFFGSGTQLSVL.

CDR3 residues: CASSLEEEQYF. CDR3 DNA sequence: TGTGCCAGCAGCTTGGAGGAGGAGCAGTACTTC. The chain recombines TRBV7-3 with TRBJ2-7, with a weak D call TRBD2 (5 bases). The CDR3 extends over 11 amino acids. The V and J ends lost 3 bases and 7 bases respectively, with 7 bases between them. Germline V gene sequence: CDR1 SGHTA, CDR2 FQGTGA.

The genes are TRBV7-6 and TRBJ2-5; D not certain. CDR1 is SGHVS and CDR2 is FNYEAQ in the germline V gene. The ends were cut back, 5 bases at V and 3 bases at J, with 10 bases in the middle. This CDR3 spans 13 amino acids. The DNA for the CDR3 is TGTGCCAGCAGCCCTGGGCAGAAAGAGACCCAGTACTTC. Its protein is CASSPGQKETQYF.

This chain joins TRBV7-2 and TRBJ1-3; D gene unclear. There are 15 residues in the CDR3. Germline CDR1 SGHTA, CDR2 FQGNSA. Between the trimmed V and J ends, which lost 5 bases and 5 bases, there was a span of 16 bases. CDR3: CASSTTSQNRNTIYF. The CDR3, as DNA: TGTGCCAGCAGCACGACTAGTCAGAATCGAAACACCATATATTTT.

The chain recombines TRBV6-1 with TRBJ2-7; D possibly corresponds to TRBD2 (7 bases). Germline CDR1 is MNHNS and CDR2 is SASEGT. The CDR3 is 14 residues long. Trimming left V 6 bases short and J 2 bases short, with 14 bases between. CDR3 coding DNA: TGTGCCAGCAGGGGTGGGGGGGGCCCCTACGAGCAGTACTTC. Protein: CASRGGGGPYEQYF.

The chain combines TRBV6-6 with TRBJ2-7; TRBD2 matches at 7 bases. This CDR3 is built from 16 residues. Trimming took 5 bases from V and 4 from J; bases not matched to a gene: 14. CDR1 is MNHNY, CDR2 SVGAGI, per germline (reference sequence). Here the CDR3 reads CASSAPGVNGGYEQYF. Written as DNA, the CDR3 is TGTGCCAGCAGTGCTCCGGGAGTGAACGGGGGGTACGAGCAGTACTTC.

This chain links TRBV2 with TRBJ1-2; the match to TRBD1 covers 11 bases. V gave up 7 bases and J gave up 4 bases; unmatched junction bases: 8. CDR3 length equals 15 residues. Looked up from germline, CDR1 is SNHLY and CDR2 is FYNNEI. The CDR3 is CASTGLGTGGYGYTF. The CDR3 DNA reads as TGTGCCAGCACCGGTCTAGGGACAGGGGGCTATGGCTACACCTTC.

The chain recombines TRBV6-5 with TRBJ1-1; D is possibly TRBD1 (6 bases). This CDR3 has 14 amino acids. Germline V gene sequence: CDR1 MNHEY, CDR2 SVGAGI. Trimming took off 5 bases at V and 5 bases at J, with 15 bases between the two ends. The CDR3 loop reads CASSPQTGRTEAFF. In DNA, the CDR3 is TGTGCCAGCAGTCCCCAAACAGGGAGAACTGAAGCTTTCTTT.

Comments on this clone: This specimen includes other DNA sequences encoding the same CDR3. The chain recombines TRBV7-2 with TRBJ1-2; D call uncertain. V shed 5 bases and J shed 3 bases, with 10 bases lying between them. CDR1 is SGHTA and CDR2 is FQGNSA in the germline V gene. The CDR3 covers 13 residues. Here the CDR3 reads CASSAGRDYGYTF. The CDR3 bases are TGTGCCAGCAGCGCGGGCCGGGACTATGGCTACACCTTC.

V usage is TRBV11-3 and J usage is TRBJ2-1; possibly TRBD2 for D (6 bases). This CDR3 comprises 12 residues. Germline V gives CDR1 SGHNT, CDR2 YENEEA. V was clipped by 0 bases and J by 10 bases, with 7 bases between them. In nucleotides, the CDR3 is TGTGCCAGCAGCTTAGAGGCGGGGGAGCAGTTCTTC. It encodes CASSLEAGEQFF.

The chain carries TRBV20-1 and TRBJ2-7; no clear D. The CDR3 has 11 residues. V was cut by 6 bases and J by 4 bases, with 10 bases left in between. In germline, CDR1 is DFQATT, CDR2 SNEGSKA (reference sequence). CDR3 sequence reads: CSAKDGYEQYF. CDR3 DNA sequence: TGCAGTGCCAAAGACGGGTACGAGCAGTACTTC.

The chain carries TRBV12-5 and TRBJ2-1; a weak D match, TRBD2 (6 bases). The germline gives CDR1 LGHNT, CDR2 FRNRAP. The V end lost 2 bases, the J end lost 7 bases, and 21 bases lay between the germline ends. The CDR3 has 17 residues. The CDR3 sequence is CASGLLTAGGGGNEQFF. The DNA for the CDR3 is TGTGCTAGTGGTTTGCTAACCGCTGGGGGAGGAGGGAATGAGCAGTTCTTC.

The chain couples TRBV18 to TRBJ2-1; 7 nucleotides line up with TRBD1. Trimming removed 3 bases from V and 7 bases from J; junction bases left unmatched: 6. Germline V gene sequence: CDR1 KGHSH, CDR2 LQKENI. The CDR3 length is 14 residues. CDR3 residues: CASSPTGQWNEQFF. Written as DNA, the CDR3 is TGTGCCAGCTCACCGACAGGGCAGTGGAATGAGCAGTTCTTC.

The chain is built from TRBV18 and TRBJ1-2; D is possibly TRBD1 (5 bases). In germline, CDR1 is KGHSH, CDR2 LQKENI. CDR3 size: 16 residues. Trimming took off 0 bases at V and 2 bases at J, with 13 bases between the two ends. CDR3 nucleotide sequence: TGTGCCAGCTCACCACCGGGGGAGGGACGGAACTATGGCTACACCTTC. Translated: CASSPPGEGRNYGYTF.

This CDR3 reads CASSLGQGVRETQYF. The CDR3 DNA reads as TGCGCCAGCAGCTTAGGGCAGGGGGTCCGGGAGACCCAGTACTTC. V and J are TRBV5-1 and TRBJ2-5, with 7 nucleotides matching TRBD1. The length of the CDR3 is 15 residues. Trimming at V came to 2 bases and at J to 5 bases, leaving 9 bases not matched to a gene. The germline V gene has CDR1 SGHRS and CDR2 YFSETQ.

In the case of this clone: Other DNA sequences from this sample encode an identical CDR3 as well. This chain uses TRBV14 with TRBJ2-2; TRBD2 agrees at 7 bases. The CDR3 covers 15 residues. Per germline, CDR1 SGHDN and CDR2 FVKESK. Losses at the gene ends were 4 bases for V and 2 bases for J; bases not matched to a gene: 4. Here the CDR3 DNA reads TGTGCCAGCAGCCGGAGCGGGGTAAACACCGGGGAGCTGTTTTTT. This gives the protein CASSRSGVNTGELFF.